These 19 T cell receptor beta chains were sequenced from one sample in a study of beta chain features in type 1 diabetes. Study observations and caveats: Shortening of TCRB CDR3s, moderate but significant, appeared in all four CD4+ subsets of Type 1 diabetes patients.

No antigen is known for these receptors. Reverse transcribing all isolated RNA meant expressed TCRB transcripts were sequenced. The repertoire was sequenced with immunoSEQ multiplex PCR; TCRdb's copy has only in-frame clones and lacks some. This sample has hundreds of thousands of clones, with over 11% found just once. The material sequenced was naive CD4+ T cells from blood. The receptors originated from a man younger than 35 with type 1 diabetes.

The DNA for the CDR3 is TGTGCCAGCAGACCGGACAGGGCCACCGGGGAGCTGTTTTTT. Translated: CASRPDRATGELFF. The genes are TRBV2 and TRBJ2-2; 8 positions match TRBD1. After removal of 6 bases from V and 4 bases from J, the junction contained 4 bases not matched to a gene. The CDR3 runs 14 residues. Germline V gene sequence: CDR1 SNHLY, CDR2 FYNNEI.

This chain connects TRBV4-3 to TRBJ2-3, with 8 bases fitting TRBD2. V gave up 3 bases and J gave up 1 base; unmatched junction bases: 15. The CDR3 covers 19 residues. The germline CDR1 and CDR2 sequences are LGHNA and YSLEER. As DNA, the CDR3 is TGCGCCAGCAGCCAGGACCCCGGGACTAGAATTTGGTGCACAGATACGCAGTATTTT. This gives the protein CASSQDPGTRIWCTDTQYF.

This clone was seen a handful of times. V is TRBV23-1 and J is TRBJ2-7; 7 nucleotides match TRBD2. TRBV23-1 is an ORF, with its function uncertain. This CDR3 contains 14 residues. Trimming cost V 0 bases and J 3 bases; bases outside gene matches: 2. The CDR3 DNA sequence: TGCGCCAGCAGTCAATCTGGGAGGGTCTACGAGCAGTACTTC. The encoded protein is CASSQSGRVYEQYF.

This clone came up a few times. The V call is TRBV27, the J call TRBJ2-7, with TRBD2 as a possible D gene (6 bases). The CDR3 covers 15 residues. Trimming removed 6 bases at V and 5 bases at J, with 20 bases between. Per the germline V gene, CDR1 is MNHEY and CDR2 is SMNVEV (reference sequence). CDR3 bases: TGTGCCAGCAGCCCCGGAGGGGCCCTCGGGCACGAGCAGTACTTC. Translation gives CASSPGGALGHEQYF.

The gene calls are TRBV7-9 and TRBJ2-3; 9 bases agree with TRBD2. Germline CDR1 and CDR2: SEHNR and FQNEAQ (reference sequence). This CDR3 is built from 17 residues. V shed 5 bases and J 5 bases; nucleotides not matched to a gene: 14. CDR3 coding DNA: TGTGCCAGCAGCCCTAGCGGGGCCAAGGAGAGTGGAGATACGCAGTATTTT. Its protein product is CASSPSGAKESGDTQYF.

The CDR3 reads CASSVPGMSYEQYF. CDR3 in DNA: TGTGCCAGCAGTGTCCCCGGGATGTCCTACGAGCAGTACTTC. This chain connects TRBV28 to TRBJ2-7; a weak D match, TRBD2 (5 bases). This CDR3 contains 14 residues. Trimming took 5 bases from V and 1 from J, leaving 12 bases between them. Germline CDR1 is MDHEN and CDR2 is SYDVKM.

This clone was seen a few times. The chain employs TRBV4-2 and TRBJ1-2; TRBD1 is a possible D gene (5 bases). This CDR3 spans 15 amino acids. V dropped 2 bases and J dropped 7 bases, with 17 bases sitting between them. From germline, CDR1 is LGHNA and CDR2 YNFKEQ. DNA for the CDR3: TGTGCCAGCAGCCAACTCTCCGGGGCCCTATCTGGCTACACCTTC. It codes for CASSQLSGALSGYTF.

This clone was counted between two and nine times. This sequence joins TRBV15 and TRBJ2-5; tentative D call: TRBD2 (6 bases). The germline CDR1 and CDR2 sequences are LNHNV and YYDKDF (reference sequence). The CDR3 runs 15 residues. V lost 1 base and J lost 9, with 18 bases in between. The CDR3 DNA is TGTGCCACCAGCAGAGCGAGCGAGACTAGAAGGGCCCAGTACTTC. Amino acid sequence: CATSRASETRRAQYF.

The chain has TRBV30 and TRBJ2-1; TRBD2 agrees at 7 bases. CDR3 length: 20 amino acids. Germline CDR1 and CDR2: GTSNPN and SVGIG (reference sequence). V was pared by 2 bases and J by 2 bases, with 21 bases of the junction left unmatched. The CDR3 DNA reads as TGTGCCTGGAGTCACGACCGGGACTACCCCCCCGGTGGCCCCTACAATGAGCAGTTCTTC. Encoded protein: CAWSHDRDYPPGGPYNEQFF.

The chain carries TRBV28 and TRBJ1-2; D ambiguous. The V end lost 6 bases, the J end lost 3 bases, and 11 bases lay between the germline ends. Germline V gene lookup returns CDR1 MDHEN and CDR2 SYDVKM. The CDR3 has 13 amino acids. CDR3 sequence reads: CASRGILDYGYTF. The CDR3 DNA reads as TGTGCCAGCAGAGGGATCCTCGACTATGGCTACACCTTC.

This clone showed up just a few times. The chain carries TRBV15 and TRBJ2-6, with unresolved D. V lost 6 bases to trimming and J lost 0 bases, with 3 bases between them. Germline CDR1 reads LNHNV; CDR2 reads YYDKDF (reference sequence). The CDR3 totals 13 residues. The CDR3 loop is CATRGSGANVLTF. For the CDR3, the DNA is TGTGCCACCAGGGGCTCTGGGGCCAACGTCCTGACTTTC.

This clone has more than one count but fewer than ten. The chain uses TRBV4-2 and TRBJ2-2, with TRBD1 matching over 9 bases. This CDR3 has 15 amino acids. V trimming: 4 bases; J trimming: 1 base; junction bases outside the gene matches: 1. CDR1 is LGHNA and CDR2 is YNFKEQ in the germline V gene. CDR3 loop: CASSRTGVNTGELFF. DNA for the CDR3: TGTGCCAGCAGCCGGACAGGGGTGAACACCGGGGAGCTGTTTTTT.

Only a few counts were recorded for this clone. V is TRBV7-2 and J is TRBJ2-7; perhaps TRBD2 as D (5 bases). V was pared by 3 bases and J by 5 bases, with 8 bases between. This CDR3 has 12 residues. CDR1 and CDR2 from the germline V gene are SGHTA and FQGNSA. The chain's CDR3 is CASSLRVDEQYF. In DNA form, the CDR3 reads TGTGCCAGCAGCTTGAGGGTGGACGAGCAGTACTTC.

Notes on this clone: Other nucleotide sequences in the sample specify the same CDR3. The V and J genes are TRBV7-2 and TRBJ2-1; 10 nucleotides agree with TRBD2. The CDR3 spans 15 residues. From germline, CDR1 is SGHTA and CDR2 FQGNSA. With 2 bases clipped from V and 3 bases from J, the junction kept 1 base outside the gene matches. CDR3 coding DNA: TGTGCCAGCAGCTTAAGCGGGGGGGACTACAATGAGCAGTTCTTC. Amino acid sequence: CASSLSGGDYNEQFF. Full variable domain (missing parts from reference TRBV7-2 and TRBJ2-1): GAGVSQSPSNKVTEKGKDVELRCDPISGHTALYWYRQSLGQGLEFLIYFQGNSAPDKSGLPSDRFSAERTGGSVSTLTIQRTQQEDSAVYLCASSLSGGDYNEQFFGPGTRLTVL.

This chain joins TRBV11-2 and TRBJ2-5; no reliable D call. The CDR3 has 14 residues. Trimming removed 4 bases at V and 6 bases at J, with 15 bases between. The V gene's germline CDR1 is SGHAT and CDR2 FQNNGV. CDR3 nucleotide sequence: TGTGCCAGCAGCTCCATAAGGATCCGAAAGACCCAGTACTTC. Protein: CASSSIRIRKTQYF.

J is TRBJ1-5 and V is TRBV6-5; possible D gene TRBD1, 5 bases. Looked up from germline, CDR1 is MNHEY and CDR2 is SVGAGI. The CDR3 is made up of 14 amino acids. V was clipped by 2 bases and J by 2 bases, with 7 bases between them. Here the CDR3 reads CASSYGGGNQPQHF. CDR3 DNA: TGTGCCAGCAGTTACGGAGGGGGCAATCAGCCCCAGCATTTT.

In this sample, this clone turned up a few times. CDR3 bases: TGTGCCTGGAAGCGGACAGGGAGAGCTTTCTTT. Its translation: CAWKRTGRAFF. The V gene is TRBV30, the J gene TRBJ1-1; TRBD1 agrees at 8 bases. V lost 4 bases and J lost 10; bases outside the gene matches: 5. CDR1 is GTSNPN, CDR2 SVGIG, per germline (reference sequence). CDR3 size: 11 residues.

This clone was observed a handful of times. J is TRBJ2-3 and V is TRBV30; no definite D call. Trimming left V 2 bases short and J 2 bases short, with 5 bases between. The germline V gene has CDR1 GTSNPN and CDR2 SVGIG (reference sequence). The CDR3 runs to 12 residues. CDR3 nucleotide sequence: TGTGCCTGGAGTCCTACCACAGATACGCAGTATTTT. Encoded protein: CAWSPTTDTQYF.

In this sample, this clone turned up a few times. The rearrangement links TRBV2 to TRBJ1-1; D uncertain. V lost 4 bases and J lost 3, with 9 bases in between. Germline-derived CDR1 and CDR2 are SNHLY and FYNNEI. The CDR3 covers 13 residues. The CDR3 protein is CASSAAAHTEAFF. Written as DNA, the CDR3 is TGTGCCAGCAGTGCGGCGGCACACACTGAAGCTTTCTTT.